The clone carrying this T cell receptor beta chain was counted between two and nine times. Its matching antigen is unknown. This sample was taken from a study of early T cells in non-severe SARS-CoV-2 infection. Study overall: Bulk RNA taken from unsorted whole blood was sequenced, leaving chains unpaired.

Study outcomes and limitations: The study's VDJdb matching favored anti-spike CD8 responses and missed private and CD4 specificities.

The protocol attached unique molecular identifiers to individual cDNA molecules. TCRdb re-analysed the 5' RACE reads in MiXCR, keeping a single row per CDR3 protein. The sample carries about 21,000 distinct CDR3 sequences, about 4.7% recorded once. The sample consisted of whole blood. This TCR came from an adult who was a healthcare worker with PCR-confirmed SARS-CoV-2 infection or an uninfected control (not recorded which).

CDR3 sequence reads: CASSPMGSLSYEQYF. The DNA of the CDR3 is TGTGCCAGCAGCCCCATGGGCAGCCTTTCCTACGAGCAGTACTTC. The V gene is TRBV7-2, the J gene TRBJ2-7; D not certain. The germline V gene encodes CDR1 SGHTA and CDR2 FQGNSA. The V end lost 5 bases, the J end lost 1 base, and 15 bases lay between the germline ends. This CDR3 has 15 residues. The full variable domain, its missing parts supplied by reference TRBV7-2 and TRBJ2-7, is GAGVSQSPSNKVTEKGKDVELRCDPISGHTALYWYRQSLGQGLEFLIYFQGNSAPDKSGLPSDRFSAERTGGSVSTLTIQRTQQEDSAVYLCASSPMGSLSYEQYFGPGTRLTVT.